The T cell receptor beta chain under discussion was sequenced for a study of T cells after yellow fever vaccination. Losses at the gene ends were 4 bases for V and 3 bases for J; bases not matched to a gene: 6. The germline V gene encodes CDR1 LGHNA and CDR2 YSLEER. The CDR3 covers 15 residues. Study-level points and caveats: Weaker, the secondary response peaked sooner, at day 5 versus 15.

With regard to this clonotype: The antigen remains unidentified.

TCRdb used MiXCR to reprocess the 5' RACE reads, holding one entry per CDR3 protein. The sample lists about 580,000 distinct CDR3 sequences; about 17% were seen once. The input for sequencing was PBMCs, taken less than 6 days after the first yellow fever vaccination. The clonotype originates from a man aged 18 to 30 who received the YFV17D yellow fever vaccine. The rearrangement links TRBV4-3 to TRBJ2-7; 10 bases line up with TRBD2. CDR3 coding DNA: TGCGCCAGCAGCCCCGGGACTAGCGCAGTCTACGAGCAGTACTTC. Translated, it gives CASSPGTSAVYEQYF.